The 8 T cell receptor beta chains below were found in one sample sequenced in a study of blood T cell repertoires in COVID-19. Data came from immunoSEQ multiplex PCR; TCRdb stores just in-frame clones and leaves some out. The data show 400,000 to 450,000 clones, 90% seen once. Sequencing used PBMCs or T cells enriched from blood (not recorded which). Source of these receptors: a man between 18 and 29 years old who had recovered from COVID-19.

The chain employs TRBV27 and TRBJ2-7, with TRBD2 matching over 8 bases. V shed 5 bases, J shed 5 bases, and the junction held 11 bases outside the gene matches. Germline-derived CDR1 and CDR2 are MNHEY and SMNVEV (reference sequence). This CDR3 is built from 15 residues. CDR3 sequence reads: CASSTTGGGWNEQYF. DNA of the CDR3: TGTGCCAGCAGTACCACCGGGGGGGGTTGGAACGAGCAGTACTTC.

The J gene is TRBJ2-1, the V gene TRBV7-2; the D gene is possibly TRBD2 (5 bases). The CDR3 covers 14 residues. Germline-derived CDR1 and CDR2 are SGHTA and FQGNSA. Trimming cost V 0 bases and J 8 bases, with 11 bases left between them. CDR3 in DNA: TGTGCCAGCAGCTTAGCGACCGGCGGGTATGAGCAGTTCTTC. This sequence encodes CASSLATGGYEQFF. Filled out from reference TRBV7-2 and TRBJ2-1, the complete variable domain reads GAGVSQSPSNKVTEKGKDVELRCDPISGHTALYWYRQSLGQGLEFLIYFQGNSAPDKSGLPSDRFSAERTGGSVSTLTIQRTQQEDSAVYLCASSLATGGYEQFFGPGTRLTVL.

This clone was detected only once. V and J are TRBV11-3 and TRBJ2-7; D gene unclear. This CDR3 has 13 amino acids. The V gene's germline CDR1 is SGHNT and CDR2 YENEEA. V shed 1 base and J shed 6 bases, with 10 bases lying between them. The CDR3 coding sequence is TGTGCCAGCAGCTTAGGCGCAGGATTCGAGCAGTACTTC. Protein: CASSLGAGFEQYF.

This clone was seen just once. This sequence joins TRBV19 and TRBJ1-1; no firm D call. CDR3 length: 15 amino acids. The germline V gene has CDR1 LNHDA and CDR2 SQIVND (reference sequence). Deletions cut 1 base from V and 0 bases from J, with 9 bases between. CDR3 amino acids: CASSIVGQLNTEAFF. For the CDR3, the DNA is TGTGCCAGTAGTATAGTGGGCCAGTTGAACACTGAAGCTTTCTTT.

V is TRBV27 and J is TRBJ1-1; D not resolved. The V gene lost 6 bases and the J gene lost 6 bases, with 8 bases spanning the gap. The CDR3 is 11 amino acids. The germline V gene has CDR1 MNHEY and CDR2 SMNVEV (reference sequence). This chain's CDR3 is CASRAGPEAFF. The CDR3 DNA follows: TGTGCCAGCAGGGCAGGCCCTGAAGCTTTCTTT.

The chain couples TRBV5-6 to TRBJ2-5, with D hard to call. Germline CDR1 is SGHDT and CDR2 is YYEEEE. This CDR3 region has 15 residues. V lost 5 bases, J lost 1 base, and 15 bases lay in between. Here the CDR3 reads CASSPRRGFQETQYF. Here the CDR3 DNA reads TGTGCCAGCAGTCCCCGACGAGGTTTCCAAGAGACCCAGTACTTC.

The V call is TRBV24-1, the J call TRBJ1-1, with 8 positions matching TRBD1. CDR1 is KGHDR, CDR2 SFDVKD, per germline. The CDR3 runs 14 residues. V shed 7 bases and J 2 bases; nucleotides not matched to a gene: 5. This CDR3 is CATSADRGNTEAFF. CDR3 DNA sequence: TGTGCCACCAGCGCCGACAGGGGAAACACTGAAGCTTTCTTT.

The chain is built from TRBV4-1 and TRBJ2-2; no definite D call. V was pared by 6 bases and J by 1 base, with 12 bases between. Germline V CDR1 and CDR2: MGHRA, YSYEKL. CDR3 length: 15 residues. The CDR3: CASSPPRLNTGELFF. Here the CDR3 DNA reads TGCGCCAGCAGTCCCCCTCGACTGAACACCGGGGAGCTGTTTTTT.